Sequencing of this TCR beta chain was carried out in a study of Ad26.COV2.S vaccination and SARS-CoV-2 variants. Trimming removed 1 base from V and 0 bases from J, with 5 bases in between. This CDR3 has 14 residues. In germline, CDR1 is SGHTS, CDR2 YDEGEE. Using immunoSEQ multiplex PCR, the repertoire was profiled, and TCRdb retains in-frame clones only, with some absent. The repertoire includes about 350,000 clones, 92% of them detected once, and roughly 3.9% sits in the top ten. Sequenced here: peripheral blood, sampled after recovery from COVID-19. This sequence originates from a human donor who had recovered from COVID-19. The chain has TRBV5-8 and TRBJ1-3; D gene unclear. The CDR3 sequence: CASSLLISGNTIYF. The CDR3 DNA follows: TGTGCCAGCAGCTTGCTGATCTCTGGAAACACCATATATTTT.